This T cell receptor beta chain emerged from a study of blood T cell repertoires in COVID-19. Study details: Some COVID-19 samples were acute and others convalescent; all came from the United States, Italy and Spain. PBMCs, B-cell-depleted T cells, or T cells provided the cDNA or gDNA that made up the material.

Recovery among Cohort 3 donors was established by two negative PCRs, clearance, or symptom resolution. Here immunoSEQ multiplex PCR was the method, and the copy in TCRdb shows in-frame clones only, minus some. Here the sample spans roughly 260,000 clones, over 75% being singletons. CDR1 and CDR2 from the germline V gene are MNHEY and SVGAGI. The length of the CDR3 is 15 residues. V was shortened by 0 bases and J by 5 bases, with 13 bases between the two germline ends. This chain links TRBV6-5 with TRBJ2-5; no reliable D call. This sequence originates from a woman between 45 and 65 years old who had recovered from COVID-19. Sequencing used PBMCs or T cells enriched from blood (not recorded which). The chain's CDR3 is CASSYSGEEWETQYF. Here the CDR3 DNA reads TGTGCCAGCAGTTACTCGGGTGAGGAATGGGAGACCCAGTACTTC.